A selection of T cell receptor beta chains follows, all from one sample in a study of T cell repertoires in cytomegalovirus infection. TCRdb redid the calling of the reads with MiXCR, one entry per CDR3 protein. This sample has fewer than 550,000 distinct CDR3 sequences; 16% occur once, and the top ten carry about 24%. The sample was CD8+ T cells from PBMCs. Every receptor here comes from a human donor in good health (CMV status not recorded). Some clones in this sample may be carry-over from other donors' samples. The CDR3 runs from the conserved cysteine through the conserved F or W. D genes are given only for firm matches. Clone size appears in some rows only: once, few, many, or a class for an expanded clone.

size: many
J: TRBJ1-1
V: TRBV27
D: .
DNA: TGTGCCAGCAGTTTATCGGCAGGGGATGACACTGAAGCTTTCTTT
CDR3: CASSLSAGDDTEAFF

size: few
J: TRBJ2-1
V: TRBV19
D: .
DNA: TGTGCCAGTGCCTCGGTTCTAGGGGGCAATGAGCAGTTCTTC
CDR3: CASASVLGGNEQFF

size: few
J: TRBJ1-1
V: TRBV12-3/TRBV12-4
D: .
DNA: TGTGCCGTGAGGGTCACCGGGGACACTGAAGCTTTCTTT
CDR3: CAVRVTGDTEAFF

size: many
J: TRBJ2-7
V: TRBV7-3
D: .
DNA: TGTGCCAGCAGCTCTGTGTACGGGACGGACGAGCAGTACTTC
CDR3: CASSSVYGTDEQYF

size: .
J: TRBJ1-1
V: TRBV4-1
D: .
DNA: TGCGCCAGCAGCCAAGAAAGGACAGTGAACACTGAAGCTTTCTTT
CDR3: CASSQERTVNTEAFF

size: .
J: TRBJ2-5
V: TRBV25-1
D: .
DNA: TGTGCCAGCAGTGAATACGGGGAGACCCAGTACTTC
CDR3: CASSEYGETQYF

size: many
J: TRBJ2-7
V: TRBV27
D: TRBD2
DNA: TGTGCCAGCAGCGTGGGAGGGTCGCACTACGAGCAGTACTTC
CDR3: CASSVGGSHYEQYF

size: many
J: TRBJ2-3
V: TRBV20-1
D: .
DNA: TGCAGTGCAACGCCGAGGACGGGTAGCACAGATACGCAGTATTTT
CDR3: CSATPRTGSTDTQYF

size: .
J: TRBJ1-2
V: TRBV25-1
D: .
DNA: TGTGCCAGCAGTGAACAGGACGGGACTAACTATGGCTACACCTTC
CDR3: CASSEQDGTNYGYTF

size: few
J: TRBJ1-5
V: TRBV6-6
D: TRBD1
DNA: TGTGCCAGCAGAACCCGGGACAGGGGGAGGCGTCAGCCCCAGCATTTT
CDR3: CASRTRDRGRRQPQHF

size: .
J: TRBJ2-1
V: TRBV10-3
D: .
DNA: TGTGCCATCAGTGCAGACGGGGAGAACAATGAGCAGTTCTTC
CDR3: CAISADGENNEQFF

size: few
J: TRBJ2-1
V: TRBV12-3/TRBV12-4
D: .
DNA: TGTGCCAGCAGTTTAGTAGCTTTGAGCTCCTACAATGAGCAGTTCTTC
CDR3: CASSLVALSSYNEQFF

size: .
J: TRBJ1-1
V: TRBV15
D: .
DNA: TGTGCCACCAGCATCTTAGGTACAGGGAGGGACACTGAAGCTTTCTTT
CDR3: CATSILGTGRDTEAFF

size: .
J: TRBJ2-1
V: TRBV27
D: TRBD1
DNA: TGTGCCAGCATGTGGACAGGGGGCTACAATGAGCAGTTCTTC
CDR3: CASMWTGGYNEQFF

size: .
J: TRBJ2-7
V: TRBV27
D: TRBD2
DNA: TGTGCCAGCAGTGCCGGGACTAGCGGGAGCTCCCCCTACGAGCAGTACTTC
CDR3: CASSAGTSGSSPYEQYF

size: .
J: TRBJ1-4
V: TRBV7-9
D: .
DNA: TGTGCCAGCAGACCTGGGGAGGGCTCTTGGGAAAAACTGTTTTTT
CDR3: CASRPGEGSWEKLFF

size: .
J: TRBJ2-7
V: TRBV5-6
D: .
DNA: TGTGCCAGCAATACAGGGAGGGGTTCCTACGAGCAGTACTTC
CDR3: CASNTGRGSYEQYF

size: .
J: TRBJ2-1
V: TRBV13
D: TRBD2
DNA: TGTGCCAGCAGCGTCCAGCGGGAGCCCCCCTACAATGAGCAGTTCTTC
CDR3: CASSVQREPPYNEQFF

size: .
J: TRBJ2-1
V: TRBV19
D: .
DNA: TGTGCCAGTAGTATCGAAGACAGAAGTAATGAGCAGTTCTTC
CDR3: CASSIEDRSNEQFF

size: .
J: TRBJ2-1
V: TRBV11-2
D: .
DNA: TGTGCCAGCAGCCACAGGACAGAAACTGAGCAGTTCTTC
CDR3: CASSHRTETEQFF

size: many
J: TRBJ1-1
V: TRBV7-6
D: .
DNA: TGTGCCAGCAGCTTGGGCAGGGTGGCGGACACTGAAGCTTTCTTT
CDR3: CASSLGRVADTEAFF

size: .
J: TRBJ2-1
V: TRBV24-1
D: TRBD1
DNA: TGTGCCACCAGTGAGGGTGACAGGGGGCGCGTGAATGAGCAGTTCTTC
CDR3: CATSEGDRGRVNEQFF

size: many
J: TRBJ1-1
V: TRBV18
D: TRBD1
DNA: TGTGCCAGCTCACCACGCCGGGACAGGGGATCGAACACTGAAGCTTTCTTT
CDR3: CASSPRRDRGSNTEAFF

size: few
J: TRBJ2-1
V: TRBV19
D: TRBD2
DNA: TGTGCCAGTAAAGTAGCGGGAGACCCCATCTTC
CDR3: CASKVAGDPIF

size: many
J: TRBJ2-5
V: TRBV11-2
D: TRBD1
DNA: TGTGCCAGCAGCCCTTGGACAGGGAGAGAGACCCAGTACTTC
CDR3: CASSPWTGRETQYF

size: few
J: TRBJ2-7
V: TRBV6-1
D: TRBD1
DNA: TGTGCCAGCAGTTCTGGGACAGCTCCCTACGAGCAGTACTTC
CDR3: CASSSGTAPYEQYF

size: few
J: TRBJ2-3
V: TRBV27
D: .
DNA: TGTGCCAGCAGTCCTAGAGGGAGGAATACAGATACGCAGTATTTT
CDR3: CASSPRGRNTDTQYF

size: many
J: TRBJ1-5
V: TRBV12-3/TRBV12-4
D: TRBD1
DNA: TGTGCCAGCAGTCGGACAGGCTCTTGGCCCCAGCATTTT
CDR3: CASSRTGSWPQHF

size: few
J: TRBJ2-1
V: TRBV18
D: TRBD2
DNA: TGTGCCAGCTCACCACCGACTAGCGGATACAATGAGCAGTTCTTC
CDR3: CASSPPTSGYNEQFF

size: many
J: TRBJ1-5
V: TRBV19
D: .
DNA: TGTGCCAGTACACCGAGAAAAGATCAGCCCCCAGCCCAGCATTTT
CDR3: CASTPRKDQPPAQHF

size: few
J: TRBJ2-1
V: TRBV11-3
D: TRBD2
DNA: TGTGCCAGCAGCTTATTCCCTAGCGGAAAATACAATGAGCAGTTCTTC
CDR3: CASSLFPSGKYNEQFF

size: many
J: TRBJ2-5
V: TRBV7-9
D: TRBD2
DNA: TGTGCCAGCAGCTTGGTGGTGGATAGCGGGAAGGGAGAGACCCAGTACTTC
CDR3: CASSLVVDSGKGETQYF

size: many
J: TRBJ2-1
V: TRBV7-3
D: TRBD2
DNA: TGTGCCAGCAGCGACACGCGGGGGGACCACAATGAGCAGTTCTTC
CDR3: CASSDTRGDHNEQFF

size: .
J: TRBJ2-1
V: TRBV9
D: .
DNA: TGTGCCAGCAGCGTAGGAGGTTTCAATGAGCAGTTCTTC
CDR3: CASSVGGFNEQFF

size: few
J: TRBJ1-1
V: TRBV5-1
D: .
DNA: TGCGCCAGCAGCTCTTGGGGCAGGGGTGGAATAGTCGGCACTGAAGCTTTCTTT
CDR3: CASSSWGRGGIVGTEAFF

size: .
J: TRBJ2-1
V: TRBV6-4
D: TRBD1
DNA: TGTGCCAGCAGCTCGGGACAGCCCTACAATGAGCAGTTCTTC
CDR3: CASSSGQPYNEQFF

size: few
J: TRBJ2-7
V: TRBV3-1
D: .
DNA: TGTGCCAGCAGCCAGGGTCCCTCTCTTTACGAGCAGTACTTC
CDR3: CASSQGPSLYEQYF

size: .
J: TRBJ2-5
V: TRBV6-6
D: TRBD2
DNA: TGTGCCAGCAGTTACCCCCTGACTAGCGGGGTCCCCCAAGAGACCCAGTACTTC
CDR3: CASSYPLTSGVPQETQYF

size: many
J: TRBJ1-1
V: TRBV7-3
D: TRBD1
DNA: TGTGCCAGCAGCCCTTCCCAAACAGGGGTTCTGAACACTGAAGCTTTCTTT
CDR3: CASSPSQTGVLNTEAFF

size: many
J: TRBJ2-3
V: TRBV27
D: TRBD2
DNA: TGTGCCAGCAGTTCCGCGGGAGCAAGCACAGATACGCAGTATTTT
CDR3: CASSSAGASTDTQYF

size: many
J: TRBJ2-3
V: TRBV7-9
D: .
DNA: TGTGCCAGCAGCTTACCTGAGGTGGGGCCAACAGATACGCAGTATTTT
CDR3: CASSLPEVGPTDTQYF

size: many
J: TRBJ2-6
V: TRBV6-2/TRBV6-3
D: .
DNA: TGTGCCAGCAGTACTAAGGTCTCTGGGGCCAACGTCCTGACTTTC
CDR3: CASSTKVSGANVLTF

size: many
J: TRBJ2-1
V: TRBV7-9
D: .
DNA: TGTGCCAGCAGCCCCCCACTGGGCAAGCTCAGCTCCTACAATGAGCAGTTCTTC
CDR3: CASSPPLGKLSSYNEQFF